A single sample is the source of the 21 T cell receptor beta chains below, sequenced in a study of siplizumab effects on memory and regulatory T cells. The method was immunoSEQ multiplex PCR; TCRdb's version includes in-frame clones alone and lacks a portion of them. The sample shows some 81,000 clones, approximately 95% of them seen only once. Sample: CD8+ T cells sorted from blood. The receptors here all came from a human donor in good health.

Remarks on this clone: Other DNA variants within this sample encode the same CDR3. V is TRBV19 and J is TRBJ2-7, with unresolved D. There are 14 residues in the CDR3. Per the germline V gene, CDR1 is LNHDA and CDR2 is SQIVND (reference sequence). Between the trimmed V and J ends, which lost 3 bases and 0 bases, there was a span of 9 bases. The CDR3 sequence is CASSIAGNSYEQYF. The CDR3, as DNA: TGTGCCAGTAGTATCGCAGGAAACTCCTACGAGCAGTACTTC.

The genes are TRBV10-3 and TRBJ2-7; 9 bases agree with TRBD1. Germline CDR1 ENHRY, CDR2 SYGVKD. There are 16 residues in the CDR3. V trimming: 3 bases; J trimming: 2 bases; junction bases outside the gene matches: 8. The CDR3 sequence: CAISEGTGGLTYEQYF. The CDR3 nucleotides are TGTGCCATCAGTGAAGGTACAGGGGGCCTTACCTACGAGCAGTACTTC.

The sample holds one count of this clone. The chain combines TRBV21-1 with TRBJ1-2. TRBV21-1 is classified as a pseudogene. The CDR3 spans 17 residues. The chain's CDR3 is CASSGLGRPTRRYGYTF. CDR3 DNA: TGTGCCAGCAGCGGGCTGGGACGGCCGACCCGACGGTATGGCTACACCTTC.

The V gene is TRBV6-5, the J gene TRBJ1-5, with a possible D match to TRBD1 (5 bases). V lost 6 bases, J lost 4 bases, and 16 bases lay in between. The CDR3 extends over 15 amino acids. Germline V CDR1 and CDR2: MNHEY, SVGAGI. The CDR3 is CASSNSQGGNQPQHF. CDR3 DNA: TGTGCCAGCAGCAACTCTCAGGGAGGGAATCAGCCCCAGCATTTT.

This sequence joins TRBV10-3 and TRBJ2-7; 9 nucleotides align to TRBD1. The CDR3 runs 15 residues. Germline V gives CDR1 ENHRY, CDR2 SYGVKD. The V gene end was trimmed by 6 bases and the J gene end by 7 bases; junction bases not matched to a gene: 13. CDR3 DNA: TGTGCCATCAGCTCGGGACAGGGTAAAGAGGGGGAGCAGTACTTC. Amino acid sequence: CAISSGQGKEGEQYF.

The genes are TRBV7-3 and TRBJ1-1; 8 bases fit TRBD1. This CDR3 has 15 residues. Per the germline V gene, CDR1 is SGHTA and CDR2 is FQGTGA. The V gene end was trimmed by 5 bases and the J gene end by 0 bases; junction bases not matched to a gene: 5. CDR3 amino acids: CASSPGTGMNTEAFF. CDR3 nucleotide sequence: TGTGCCAGCAGCCCCGGGACAGGAATGAACACTGAAGCTTTCTTT. Full variable domain (outside the CDR3, taken from reference TRBV7-3 and TRBJ1-1): GAGVSQTPSNKVTEKGKYVELRCDPISGHTALYWYRQSLGQGPEFLIYFQGTGAADDSGLPNDRFFAVRPEGSVSTLKIQRTERGDSAVYLCASSPGTGMNTEAFFGQGTRLTVV.

The chain couples TRBV4-2 to TRBJ2-2; the match to TRBD1 covers 7 bases. The CDR3 contains 15 residues. Germline CDR1 and CDR2: LGHNA and YNFKEQ. V lost 3 bases to trimming and J lost 6 bases; unmatched junction nucleotides: 7. The CDR3 DNA sequence: TGTGCCAGCAGCCAGGCCCGACAGGGTGCCGGGGAGCTGTTTTTT. This encodes CASSQARQGAGELFF.

The chain recombines TRBV7-9 with TRBJ2-1; possibly TRBD2 for D (6 bases). Trimming took 5 bases from V and 0 from J, leaving 11 bases between them. The CDR3 runs 15 residues. Germline V gene lookup returns CDR1 SEHNR and CDR2 FQNEAQ (reference sequence). The chain's CDR3 is CASSPLASSYNEQFF. As DNA, the CDR3 is TGTGCCAGCAGCCCCCTAGCGAGCTCCTACAATGAGCAGTTCTTC.

The V and J genes are TRBV29-1 and TRBJ1-2; 7 bases match TRBD1. The CDR3 is 13 amino acids. Trimming took 3 bases from V and 8 from J; bases not matched to a gene: 9. Germline loops: CDR1 SQVTM, CDR2 ANQGSEA. CDR3 sequence (DNA): TGCAGCGTTGACGACAGGGCCTTAGGAGGCTACACCTTC. Translating gives CSVDDRALGGYTF.

Note on this clone: This probably arose from a read error, given a far larger clone one base away. Other DNA sequences in this sample translate to the same CDR3. CDR3 sequence reads: CASSITSATGELFF. DNA of the CDR3: TGTGCCAGCTCTATCACTAGCGCCACTGGGGAGCTGTTTTTT. The chain recombines TRBV28 with TRBJ2-2; 7 bases fit TRBD2. Trimming cost V 8 bases and J 8 bases; bases outside gene matches: 11. CDR1 is MDHEN, CDR2 SYDVKM, per germline. This CDR3 contains 14 residues.

This clone is medium-sized. V gene TRBV4-1 combines with J gene TRBJ2-1, with D possibly TRBD2 on 6 matching bases. Germline V CDR1 and CDR2: MGHRA, YSYEKL. This CDR3 region has 12 residues. Trimming cost V 5 bases and J 6 bases, with 8 bases left between them. This chain's CDR3 is CASSSEGNEQFF. The CDR3 DNA is TGCGCCAGCAGCTCGGAGGGCAATGAGCAGTTCTTC.

The chain links TRBV6-1 to TRBJ2-1; unclear D gene. This CDR3 comprises 15 residues. CDR1 MNHNS and CDR2 SASEGT come from the germline V gene. V was trimmed by 3 bases and J by 1 base, leaving 10 bases between them. CDR3 sequence: CASSEWRNSYNEQFF. The CDR3 DNA reads TGTGCCAGCAGTGAGTGGCGAAATTCCTACAATGAGCAGTTCTTC.

V and J are TRBV4-1 and TRBJ2-7; 9 nucleotides align to TRBD2. J lost 6 bases, V lost 5 bases, and 17 bases had no gene match. CDR3 length: 17 amino acids. Looked up from germline, CDR1 is MGHRA and CDR2 is YSYEKL. The CDR3 is CASSLTLIAAGGAEQYF. The CDR3 bases are TGCGCCAGCAGCTTGACCCTAATTGCAGCGGGAGGCGCCGAGCAGTACTTC.

The rearrangement joins TRBV6-4 to TRBJ2-1; 7 nucleotides match TRBD2. This CDR3 contains 11 residues. V trimming: 10 bases; J trimming: 9 bases; junction bases outside the gene matches: 6. Germline assignment: CDR1 MRHNA and CDR2 SNTAGT. The CDR3 region has the DNA TGTGCCACCTCTTGGGGGGGTGAGCAGTTCTTC. It translates to CATSWGGEQFF.

The rearrangement joins TRBV9 to TRBJ2-5; 7 bases align to TRBD1. V was pared by 2 bases and J by 4 bases, with 5 bases of the junction left unmatched. CDR3 length: 14 amino acids. In germline, CDR1 is SGDLS, CDR2 YYNGEE. The CDR3 coding sequence is TGTGCCAGCAGCGTGGGGGACAGTGTAGAGACCCAGTACTTC. This sequence encodes CASSVGDSVETQYF. Looking up the rest from reference TRBV9 and TRBJ2-5 gives the full variable domain: DSGVTQTPKHLITATGQRVTLRCSPRSGDLSVYWYQQSLDQGLQFLIQYYNGEERAKGNILERFSAQQFPDLHSELNLSSLELGDSALYFCASSVGDSVETQYFGPGTRLLVL.

The chain uses TRBV7-6 and TRBJ2-7; TRBD2 matches at 13 bases. The ends lost 0 bases at V and 3 bases at J; junction bases unmatched: 11. Germline V lookup: CDR1 SGHVS, CDR2 FNYEAQ. The CDR3 length is 19 residues. The CDR3 here is CASSLAVPGLAGSGYEQYF. CDR3 nucleotide sequence: TGTGCCAGCAGCTTAGCGGTTCCGGGACTAGCGGGAAGCGGCTACGAGCAGTACTTC.

This chain uses TRBV5-6 with TRBJ2-7, with D possibly being TRBD1 (6 bases). The V end lost 4 bases, the J end lost 5 bases, and 25 bases lay between the germline ends. There are 17 residues in the CDR3. Germline V CDR1 and CDR2: SGHDT, YYEEEE. CDR3 sequence: CASSVKTGYDKEDEQYF. The CDR3 DNA is TGTGCCAGCAGCGTGAAAACAGGGTACGATAAGGAGGACGAGCAGTACTTC.

The chain recombines TRBV5-1 with TRBJ2-3; TRBD1 agrees at 10 bases. With V trimmed by 4 bases and J by 6 bases, 8 bases remained unmatched. The CDR3 loop spans 15 amino acids. CDR1 SGHRS and CDR2 YFSETQ come from the germline V gene. DNA of the CDR3: TGCGCCAGCAGCACCGGACAGGGGGTTGGGGATACGCAGTATTTT. Its translation: CASSTGQGVGDTQYF.

This chain links TRBV2 with TRBJ1-1; TRBD1 matches at 8 bases. The CDR3 is 15 amino acids. The ends lost 2 bases at V and 4 bases at J; junction bases unmatched: 6. Germline CDR1 SNHLY, CDR2 FYNNEI. The CDR3, as DNA: TGTGCCAGCAGTGAACTTCGACAGGGGACCACTGAAGCTTTCTTT. Its translation is CASSELRQGTTEAFF.

The chain employs TRBV7-9 and TRBJ2-7, with 8 positions matching TRBD2. Germline CDR1 SEHNR, CDR2 FQNEAQ (reference sequence). The trim removed 1 base at V and 7 bases at J, leaving 6 bases unmatched. The CDR3 contains 14 residues. As DNA, the CDR3 is TGTGCCAGCAGCTTAGATGGACTAGCTCGGGAGCAGTACTTC. Amino acid sequence: CASSLDGLAREQYF. Supplemented by reference TRBV7-9 and TRBJ2-7, the full variable domain reads DTGVSQNPRHKITKRGQNVTFRCDPISEHNRLYWYRQTLGQGPEFLTYFQNEAQLEKSRLLSDRFSAERPKGSFSTLEIQRTEQGDSAMYLCASSLDGLAREQYFGPGTRLTVT.

The genes are TRBV28 and TRBJ1-6; D is ambiguous. The germline gives CDR1 MDHEN, CDR2 SYDVKM. V lost 6 bases and J 10 bases, leaving 10 bases between the germline ends. This CDR3 is built from 12 residues. The CDR3 loop is CASRYPESPLHF. CDR3 in DNA: TGTGCCAGCAGATACCCTGAGTCACCCCTCCACTTT.